The sequence of this T cell receptor (beta chain) was determined in a study of T cell responses to AZD1222 COVID-19 vaccine (dated by TCRdb to the early 2020s). Regarding the research as a whole: A total of just over 230 trial participants underwent TCR sequencing, of whom approximately 210 received two doses of AZD1222 and some 25 received two doses of the MenACWY control vaccine. Trial participants were enrolled by age into subgroups of 18-55, 56-69 and 70-plus years, and about 150, 27 and 61 TCR-sequenced participants, respectively, were included in these subgroups. Study-level results and caveats: In the small 56-69-year group, the increase in depth fell short of significance, most likely because of low power. Participants were mostly white British, with more females than males. The authors suggested clonal diversity may have been underestimated. A significant rise in spike-specific TCR breadth and depth was observed after two AZD1222 doses relative to day 0 and relative to MenACWY recipients. Reportedly, close to half of the unique spike-specific TCRs recognized epitopes lying outside the regions that are mutated in the B.1.351 and B.1.1.7 variants. The whole spike protein was spanned by vaccine-associated CD4 TCRs, and dominant responses were seen in regions 160-218 and 743-854. Conclusions about previously exposed vaccinees were limited because only six AZD1222 recipients were SARS-CoV-2 seropositive at baseline. Because no day 14 peak-response samples were available, repertoires were characterized only after the peak T cell response.

Comments on this clone: Its antigen remains undetermined. No quality values exist for individual bases; no much larger clone is one base distant.

Sample time point, as interpreted from the label and publication: about 28 days (+/-7) after the second vaccine dose. In the paper's terms, the treatment or condition label means: meningococcal conjugate vaccine given as trial control. Vaccinee samples came from UK trials COV001 and COV002, including a single-blind randomized controlled phase 2/3 trial of AZD1222 (ChAdOx1 nCoV-19) in healthy adults. Trial participant PBMC samples were collected at day 0 and day 28 after the second dose for TCRbeta chain sequencing. The CDR3 regions of human TCRbeta chains were subjected to immunosequencing. Turning to the authors' computational methods: Repertoire TCRs were matched against a reference library of SARS-CoV-2-specific TCRs generated with the MIRA antigen-specificity platform. Breadth was defined as the fraction of unique TCRs that were SARS-CoV-2-associated, and depth was defined as the fraction of total T cells that were SARS-CoV-2-associated. Using the MIRA data, every spike-specific TCR was mapped to the spike region that the TCR reacted to and assigned to either a CD4 or a CD8 class. Log10-transformed breadth and depth values were compared by one-way ANOVA with Sidak's multiple comparisons tests. TCRdb stores this immuneACCESS table with in-frame sequences only. Part of the clones is absent; in the studies checked, under half of the shortfall reflects unresolved V genes, and no reason is known for the rest. V and J calls and clone size follow that table, whereas D and trimming were derived from the DNA. Recorded for this sample are some 150,000 clones; nearly 90% of them occurred a single time. About 5% of the sample is taken by the ten largest.

The germline V gene supplies CDR1 SGHRS and CDR2 YFSETQ. Its CDR3 holds 16 amino acids, cysteine through phenylalanine. The sequence is cut down to CDR3 DNA, 48 bases in frame from base 1. Trimming leaves V shorter by 1 base and J shorter by 2 bases, with the junction holding 5 bases beyond the gene matches. The chain is assembled from TRBV5-1 and TRBJ2-3, with 9 bases aligning to TRBD2. The sample was peripheral blood, taken 28 days after the second dose of the MenACWY control vaccine. This TCR was sampled from an adult who received the MenACWY meningococcal vaccine as a control. CDR3 loop: CASSLQAGGSTDTQYF. Read as DNA, the sequence is TGCGCCAGCAGCTTGCAAGCGGGGGGATCCACAGATACGCAGTATTTT.